A selection of T cell receptor beta chains follows, all from one sample in a study of blood T cells in healthy people across ages. TCRdb recomputed calls from the 5' RACE reads with MiXCR, one row per CDR3 protein. The repertoire holds 1.5 million to 1.8 million distinct CDR3 sequences, with approximately 43% as singletons. The specimen sequenced was blood. The receptor set was obtained from a woman younger than 35 in good health. CDR3s include the opening cysteine and the closing phenylalanine or tryptophan. D genes are given only for firm matches. Rows may omit the clone size; those that give it use once, few, many or a size class.

d_call: NA
j_call: TRBJ1-2
v_call: TRBV6-5
clone_size: NA
cdr3_nt: TGTGCCAGCAGTTACTCGGGTTTGGGACCGGGCTATGGCTACACCTTC
cdr3_aa: CASSYSGLGPGYGYTF

d_call: NA
j_call: TRBJ2-1
v_call: TRBV6-1
clone_size: NA
cdr3_nt: TGTGCCAGCAGTGAAGCAGGGGGGAGCTCCTACAATGAGCAGTTCTTC
cdr3_aa: CASSEAGGSSYNEQFF

d_call: TRBD2
j_call: TRBJ2-5
v_call: TRBV27
clone_size: NA
cdr3_nt: TGTGCCAGCAGTTTAAGCGGGGGCCAGCAGTACTTC
cdr3_aa: CASSLSGGQQYF

d_call: NA
j_call: TRBJ2-1
v_call: TRBV18
clone_size: NA
cdr3_nt: TGTGCCAGCTCACCACGAGCCAGCCCCTCCTACAATGAGCAGTTCTTC
cdr3_aa: CASSPRASPSYNEQFF

d_call: NA
j_call: TRBJ1-2
v_call: TRBV12-3/TRBV12-4
clone_size: NA
cdr3_nt: TGTGCCAGCAGTTTGATGGCGTCGGACTATGGCTACACCTTC
cdr3_aa: CASSLMASDYGYTF

d_call: NA
j_call: TRBJ1-5
v_call: TRBV5-1
clone_size: NA
cdr3_nt: TGCGCCAGCAGCTTGGAATCGGGGGATCAGCCCCAGCATTTT
cdr3_aa: CASSLESGDQPQHF

d_call: NA
j_call: TRBJ2-3
v_call: TRBV2
clone_size: NA
cdr3_nt: TGTGCCAGCACCCCAGGGCAGCTCACAGATACGCAGTATTTT
cdr3_aa: CASTPGQLTDTQYF

d_call: NA
j_call: TRBJ2-1
v_call: TRBV5-1
clone_size: NA
cdr3_nt: TGCGCCAGCAGCTTGGCTAGCCCGGGGGATGAGCAGTTCTTC
cdr3_aa: CASSLASPGDEQFF

d_call: NA
j_call: TRBJ1-4
v_call: TRBV7-9
clone_size: few
cdr3_nt: TGTGCCAGCAGCTTAGCGCTAAAGGGGAAGAAACTGTTTTTT
cdr3_aa: CASSLALKGKKLFF

d_call: NA
j_call: TRBJ2-3
v_call: TRBV3-1
clone_size: few
cdr3_nt: TGTGCCAGCAGCCAAGGGGGCGCCCCGCAGTATTTT
cdr3_aa: CASSQGGAPQYF

d_call: NA
j_call: TRBJ1-1
v_call: TRBV11-2
clone_size: few
cdr3_nt: TGTGCCAGCGTATCCCCAGGGCGCGGAGGGACCACTGAAGCTTTCTTT
cdr3_aa: CASVSPGRGGTTEAFF

d_call: NA
j_call: TRBJ2-7
v_call: TRBV5-1
clone_size: few
cdr3_nt: TGCGCCAGCAGCACGTACGGACGTGACGAGCAGTACTTC
cdr3_aa: CASSTYGRDEQYF

d_call: NA
j_call: TRBJ2-1
v_call: TRBV14
clone_size: few
cdr3_nt: TGTGCCAGCAGCCCTCTGTACTACAATGAGCAGTTCTTC
cdr3_aa: CASSPLYYNEQFF

d_call: NA
j_call: TRBJ1-1
v_call: TRBV5-5
clone_size: few
cdr3_nt: TGTGCCAGCAGCTTGTTTGTGAACACTGAAGCTTTCTTT
cdr3_aa: CASSLFVNTEAFF

d_call: TRBD1
j_call: TRBJ2-5
v_call: TRBV5-5
clone_size: NA
cdr3_nt: TGTGCCAGCAGCCTCGCCGGGACAGCCGACGTTGAGACCCAGTACTTC
cdr3_aa: CASSLAGTADVETQYF

d_call: TRBD1
j_call: TRBJ1-5
v_call: TRBV12-3/TRBV12-4
clone_size: NA
cdr3_nt: TGTGCCAGCAGGCGGACAGGGTTGGGGAGGGGCAATCAGCCCCAGCATTTT
cdr3_aa: CASRRTGLGRGNQPQHF

d_call: TRBD2
j_call: TRBJ2-4
v_call: TRBV28
clone_size: NA
cdr3_nt: TGTGCCAGCAGTTTAAAAGCGGGATGGGAAAACATTCAGTACTTC
cdr3_aa: CASSLKAGWENIQYF

d_call: NA
j_call: TRBJ1-5
v_call: TRBV20-1
clone_size: NA
cdr3_nt: TGCAGTGCTAGAGTGGGGGCAGCGGGCAATCAGCCCCAGCATTTT
cdr3_aa: CSARVGAAGNQPQHF

d_call: NA
j_call: TRBJ1-1
v_call: TRBV20-1
clone_size: few
cdr3_nt: TGCAGTGCTAGAGATCACACTGAAGCTTTCTTT
cdr3_aa: CSARDHTEAFF

d_call: NA
j_call: TRBJ2-4
v_call: TRBV20-1
clone_size: few
cdr3_nt: TGCAGGGACCGGCGAGGCAGAAGGAAAAACATTCAGTACTTC
cdr3_aa: CRDRRGRRKNIQYF

d_call: TRBD2
j_call: TRBJ2-1
v_call: TRBV2
clone_size: NA
cdr3_nt: TGTGCCAGCAGAGGGTCTAGCGGGAGGATGGAAAATGAGCAGTTCTTC
cdr3_aa: CASRGSSGRMENEQFF

d_call: TRBD2
j_call: TRBJ2-7
v_call: TRBV20-1
clone_size: few
cdr3_nt: TGCAGTGCTAGAACTAGCGGGGGCGGATACGAGCAGTACTTC
cdr3_aa: CSARTSGGGYEQYF

d_call: NA
j_call: TRBJ2-5
v_call: TRBV7-3
clone_size: NA
cdr3_nt: TGTGCCAGCAGCTTGGCAGGGTCTTCCCCAGAGACCCAGTACTTC
cdr3_aa: CASSLAGSSPETQYF

d_call: NA
j_call: TRBJ1-6
v_call: TRBV7-9
clone_size: few
cdr3_nt: TGTGCCAGCAGCCAGACTCCCTATAATTCACCCCTCCACTTT
cdr3_aa: CASSQTPYNSPLHF

d_call: TRBD2
j_call: TRBJ2-5
v_call: TRBV7-6
clone_size: NA
cdr3_nt: TGTGCCAGCAGCTTAGCAGGACTAGCGGTCCTAGGCGATGAGCAGTACTTC
cdr3_aa: CASSLAGLAVLGDEQYF

d_call: TRBD2
j_call: TRBJ2-1
v_call: TRBV7-2
clone_size: NA
cdr3_nt: TGTGCCACTGAGCGGGGGTGGACCTACAATGAGCAGTTCTTC
cdr3_aa: CATERGWTYNEQFF

d_call: TRBD2
j_call: TRBJ2-1
v_call: TRBV20-1
clone_size: NA
cdr3_nt: TGCAGTGCTAGGCGCCAGGGACTAGCGCGACACAATGAGCAGTTCTTC
cdr3_aa: CSARRQGLARHNEQFF

d_call: TRBD2
j_call: TRBJ2-7
v_call: TRBV12-3/TRBV12-4
clone_size: NA
cdr3_nt: TGTGCCAGCAGATCACTAGCGGGGGGGCAGCAGTACTTC
cdr3_aa: CASRSLAGGQQYF

d_call: TRBD2
j_call: TRBJ2-4
v_call: TRBV9
clone_size: NA
cdr3_nt: TGTGCCAGCAGCGTAGCGGGAGGTGCCAAAAACATTCAGTACTTC
cdr3_aa: CASSVAGGAKNIQYF

d_call: TRBD1
j_call: TRBJ2-5
v_call: TRBV6-1
clone_size: NA
cdr3_nt: TGTGCCAGCAGTAGCCGGGACAGAGCTCAAGAGACCCAGTACTTC
cdr3_aa: CASSSRDRAQETQYF

d_call: NA
j_call: TRBJ2-7
v_call: TRBV20-1
clone_size: NA
cdr3_nt: TGCAGTGCTACGGACGGACCCTACGAGCAGTACTTC
cdr3_aa: CSATDGPYEQYF

d_call: NA
j_call: TRBJ1-1
v_call: TRBV24-1
clone_size: NA
cdr3_nt: TGTGCCACCAGTGATTCTGGCAGGACGAACACTGAAGCTTTCTTT
cdr3_aa: CATSDSGRTNTEAFF

d_call: NA
j_call: TRBJ1-6
v_call: TRBV14
clone_size: NA
cdr3_nt: TGTGCCAGCAGGGGGGACGGTAATTCACCCCTCCACTTT
cdr3_aa: CASRGDGNSPLHF

d_call: NA
j_call: TRBJ2-3
v_call: TRBV20-1
clone_size: few
cdr3_nt: TGCAGTGCTGGAGGGGGGCGGGGGCAAGCAGATACGCAGTATTTT
cdr3_aa: CSAGGGRGQADTQYF